What follows are 11 T cell receptor beta chains derived from one specimen sequenced in a study of beta chain features in type 1 diabetes. Study-wide results and limits: A moderate, significant TCRB CDR3 shortening appeared in type 1 diabetes across four CD4+ subsets.

Sequencing targeted expressed TCRB transcripts, as all isolated RNA had been reverse transcribed. Sequencing was performed with immunoSEQ multiplex PCR; in TCRdb, only in-frame clones are kept and a portion is missing. The sample consists of roughly 700,000 clones, around an eighth of them appearing once. Their recognized antigens are unknown. The source material was naive CD4+ T cells from blood. The receptors come from a man between 18 and 29 years old with type 1 diabetes.

The chain uses TRBV5-6 and TRBJ1-2; TRBD1 agrees at 11 bases. The CDR3 is 14 amino acids. The V gene's germline CDR1 is SGHDT and CDR2 YYEEEE. Trimming removed 4 bases from V and 2 bases from J; junction bases left unmatched: 1. CDR3 in DNA: TGTGCCAGCAGCGGACAGGGGGCAAACTATGGCTACACCTTC. Amino acids: CASSGQGANYGYTF.

Concerning this clone itself: The same CDR3 is also encoded by other DNA sequences in this sample. The J gene is TRBJ2-7, the V gene TRBV27; D may be TRBD2 (6 bases). Trimming removed 0 bases at V and 1 base at J, with 7 bases between. CDR1 and CDR2 from the germline V gene are MNHEY and SMNVEV (reference sequence). The CDR3 totals 14 residues. The CDR3 nucleotides are TGTGCCAGCAGTTTATCGGGGGGATCCTACGAGCAGTACTTC. Amino acids: CASSLSGGSYEQYF.

This clone was found a few times. The rearrangement links TRBV30 to TRBJ1-1, with D hard to call. The CDR3 is made up of 13 amino acids. Germline loops: CDR1 GTSNPN, CDR2 SVGIG (reference sequence). The V end lost 4 bases, the J end lost 7 bases, and 16 bases lay between the germline ends. CDR3 sequence reads: CAWNLLQSFEAFF. The DNA of the CDR3 is TGTGCCTGGAATCTCCTTCAGAGTTTTGAAGCTTTCTTT.

This clone was seen a handful of times. The chain joins TRBV5-1 to TRBJ2-5; D perhaps matches TRBD1 (6 bases). The V and J ends lost 8 bases and 4 bases respectively, with 12 bases between them. Germline assignment: CDR1 SGHRS and CDR2 YFSETQ. This CDR3 region has 12 residues. CDR3 nucleotides: TGCGCCAGTGGTACAGGGACAGAGACCCAGTACTTC. It translates to CASGTGTETQYF.

The chain combines TRBV27 with TRBJ2-7; possible D gene TRBD1, 6 bases. The V end was cut by 4 bases, the J end by 6 bases, with 16 bases between. The CDR3 runs 14 residues. The germline V gene encodes CDR1 MNHEY and CDR2 SMNVEV (reference sequence). The CDR3 loop is CASSSPLTGREQYF. CDR3 DNA: TGTGCCAGCAGTTCCCCCTTAACAGGGCGCGAGCAGTACTTC.

The sample holds a few counts of this clone. The J gene is TRBJ1-6, the V gene TRBV6-5; D ambiguous. V lost 2 bases and J lost 5, with 7 bases in between. This CDR3 region has 14 residues. Germline loops: CDR1 MNHEY, CDR2 SVGAGI. CDR3 protein: CASSYGRNNSPLHF. The CDR3 nucleotides are TGTGCCAGCAGTTACGGCAGGAATAATTCACCCCTCCACTTT.

This clone was seen a handful of times. The chain joins TRBV5-4 to TRBJ2-1; D is undetermined. CDR1 and CDR2 (germline): SGHNT, YYREEE (reference sequence). V lost 0 bases and J 6 bases, leaving 7 bases between the germline ends. The CDR3 is 13 residues long. CDR3 loop: CASSLVESNEQFF. DNA for the CDR3: TGTGCCAGCAGCTTGGTGGAGAGCAATGAGCAGTTCTTC.

This rearrangement joins TRBV28 to TRBJ2-7; D is unclear. V gave up 2 bases and J gave up 2 bases, with 4 bases separating them. The CDR3 extends over 12 amino acids. Germline V gene sequence: CDR1 MDHEN, CDR2 SYDVKM. In nucleotides, the CDR3 is TGTGCCAGCAGTTTACAACCCTACGAGCAGTACTTC. Protein sequence: CASSLQPYEQYF.

This chain connects TRBV9 to TRBJ1-2; possibly TRBD1 for D (6 bases). The V end lost 0 bases, the J end lost 6 bases, and 12 bases lay between the germline ends. CDR3 length: 14 amino acids. Germline V gene sequence: CDR1 SGDLS, CDR2 YYNGEE. DNA for the CDR3: TGTGCCAGCAGCGTAGCTGTGGGGGCGGATGGCTACACCTTC. It yields the protein CASSVAVGADGYTF.

A few counts support this clone. This chain uses TRBV4-1 with TRBJ1-2, with TRBD1 matching over 8 bases. Per the germline V gene, CDR1 is MGHRA and CDR2 is YSYEKL. The V gene end was trimmed by 0 bases and the J gene end by 8 bases; junction bases not matched to a gene: 8. This CDR3 has 15 amino acids. CDR3 bases: TGCGCCAGCAGCCAAGATCGCAGGGGGCTACGGGGCTACACCTTC. Its translation is CASSQDRRGLRGYTF.

Turning to this clone: The junction shows a germline mismatch at one end, possibly a read error. The chain links TRBV7-7 to TRBJ2-1; perhaps TRBD2 as D (5 bases). The germline gives CDR1 SSHAT, CDR2 FNYEAQ (reference sequence). CDR3 length: 15 amino acids. CDR3 region: CASSPQRSSYNEQFF. In nucleotides, the CDR3 is TGTGCTAGCAGCCCCCAGCGGAGCTCCTACAATGAGCAGTTCTTC. Complete variable domain (other parts from reference TRBV7-7 and TRBJ2-1): GAGVSQSPRYKVTKRGQDVTLRCDPISSHATLYWYQQALGQGPEFLTYFNYEAQPDKSGLPSDRFSAERPEGSISTLTIQRTEQRDSAMYRCASSPQRSSYNEQFFGPGTRLTVL.